A selection of T cell receptor beta chains follows, all from one sample in a study of blood T cell repertoires in COVID-19. Clones were sequenced by immunoSEQ multiplex PCR, and TCRdb holds only the in-frame ones, with some missing. The sample holds 140,000 to 150,000 clones, around 89% seen once. The sample comprised peripheral blood. The receptors come from a man between 60 and 70 years old with active or convalescent COVID-19. Each CDR3 is given with its conserved first and last residue. D genes are given only for firm matches.

TRBJ2-3 18 TRBD1 TRBV7-3 CASSLSHIGQGITDTQYF TGTGCCAGCAGCTTATCCCATATTGGACAGGGGATAACAGATACGCAGTATTTT
TRBJ2-7 16 TRBD1 TRBV2 CASSRLGQTSSYEQYF TGTGCCAGCAGCCGATTGGGACAGACAAGCTCCTACGAGCAGTACTTC
TRBJ1-5 15 - TRBV2 CASSIRQAGYQPQHF TGTGCCAGCAGTATACGACAGGCGGGTTACCAGCCCCAGCATTTT
TRBJ2-1 15 - TRBV27 CASSPFSLSYNEQFF TGTGCCAGCAGTCCCTTTTCCCTCTCCTACAATGAGCAGTTCTTC
TRBJ2-5 13 TRBD1 TRBV7-2 CASSKGQGETQYF TGTGCCAGCAGCAAAGGACAGGGGGAGACCCAGTACTTC
TRBJ1-5 15 - TRBV5-8 CASSLGGHSNQPQHF TGTGCCAGCAGCTTGGGGGGCCATAGCAATCAGCCCCAGCATTTT
TRBJ2-1 17 TRBD2 TRBV7-9 CASSLETSGSPYNEQFF TGTGCCAGCAGCTTAGAGACTAGCGGGAGTCCCTACAATGAGCAGTTCTTC
TRBJ2-1 16 - TRBV9 CASSVFLSPGHGEQFF TGTGCCAGCAGCGTTTTCCTCTCCCCTGGGCATGGTGAGCAGTTCTTC
TRBJ2-7 14 TRBD1 TRBV19 CASSFTTGAYEQYF TGTGCCAGTAGTTTCACGACAGGGGCCTACGAGCAGTACTTC
TRBJ2-1 13 - TRBV10-3 CAISDSGYNEQFF TGTGCCATCAGTGATTCCGGCTACAATGAGCAGTTCTTC